One sample yielded the 30 T cell receptor beta chains listed below, sequenced in a study of T-cell memory formation after mild COVID-19. TCRdb re-called the 5' RACE reads through MiXCR, storing one row per CDR3 protein. The sample shows around 300,000 distinct CDR3 sequences, about an eighth of them seen only once. The sample was PBMCs or a T cell subset sorted from them (not recorded which). The receptors come from a young man who had mild COVID-19 (a few samples of this study predate the infection). Cell type and time point are not known.

The chain combines TRBV7-9 with TRBJ2-5; D gene uncertain. In germline, CDR1 is SEHNR, CDR2 FQNEAQ (reference sequence). This CDR3 contains 13 residues. Trimming left V 5 bases short and J 5 bases short, with 12 bases between. This CDR3 reads CASSDIGRETQYF. CDR3 bases: TGTGCCAGCAGCGACATAGGGCGGGAGACCCAGTACTTC.

This clonotype was seen a few times. The CDR3 bases are TGTGCCAGCAGCGTAGATGGCCATTTAGACGGAAACACCATATATTTT. The encoded protein is CASSVDGHLDGNTIYF. V is TRBV9 and J is TRBJ1-3; D is uncertain. Germline values: CDR1 SGDLS, CDR2 YYNGEE. This CDR3 contains 16 residues. Trimming removed 0 bases from V and 4 bases from J, with 14 bases in between.

The chain carries TRBV4-3 and TRBJ2-2; TRBD2 matches 8 bases. The CDR3 loop spans 17 amino acids. Trimming removed 3 bases from V and 7 bases from J; junction bases left unmatched: 13. The germline gives CDR1 LGHNA, CDR2 YSLEER. This CDR3 reads CASSQSSRGVVSGELFF. CDR3 nucleotides: TGCGCCAGCAGCCAGAGCTCGCGGGGGGTTGTTAGCGGGGAGCTGTTTTTT.

This clonotype showed up just a few times. The V gene is TRBV9, the J gene TRBJ2-2, with TRBD1 as a possible D gene (6 bases). CDR1 SGDLS and CDR2 YYNGEE come from the germline V gene. V was clipped by 4 bases and J by 6 bases, with 16 bases between them. The CDR3 loop spans 15 amino acids. The CDR3 DNA is TGTGCCAGCAGCAGAAATGGGGGCAGGTCCGGGGAGCTGTTTTTT. This gives the protein CASSRNGGRSGELFF.

This chain connects TRBV25-1 to TRBJ1-2; TRBD1 matches 7 bases. Germline trimming cut 0 bases from V and 6 bases from J; bases unmatched to any gene: 10. The CDR3 is 16 residues long. Germline CDR1 and CDR2: MGHDK and SYGVNS. CDR3 in DNA: TGTGCCAGCAGTGAATATGGAAGGGGGCAATCGGATGGCTACACCTTC. Protein product: CASSEYGRGQSDGYTF.

The rearrangement links TRBV20-1 to TRBJ2-1; 11 bases map to TRBD2. Unmatched junction bases numbered 9, after V lost 8 bases and J lost 0 bases. The CDR3 covers 16 residues. Germline V gene lookup returns CDR1 DFQATT and CDR2 SNEGSKA (reference sequence). Written as DNA, the CDR3 is TGCAGTTGTACTAGCGGGGGCCCTAGCTCCTACAATGAGCAGTTCTTC. Its protein is CSCTSGGPSSYNEQFF.

This clonotype was recorded many times. The genes are TRBV29-1 and TRBJ2-2; either TRBD1 or TRBD2 may supply D (5 bases each). From germline, CDR1 is SQVTM and CDR2 ANQGSEA. CDR3 length equals 15 residues. V lost 5 bases to trimming and J lost 1 base, with 14 bases between them. The CDR3 bases are TGCAGCGTTCGTTTCGGGGCACTGAACACCGGGGAGCTGTTTTTT. It translates to CSVRFGALNTGELFF.

The V gene is TRBV12-3 or TRBV12-4, the J gene TRBJ2-1; D possibly corresponds to TRBD1 (5 bases). This CDR3 region has 15 residues. The V end lost 3 bases, the J end lost 7 bases, and 16 bases lay between the germline ends. In nucleotides, the CDR3 is TGTGCCAGCAGTTTGCGGACCCAGGGTGGAAATGAGCAGTTCTTC. Its protein is CASSLRTQGGNEQFF.

This rearrangement joins TRBV11-1 to TRBJ2-3, with TRBD2 matching over 13 bases. V dropped 7 bases and J dropped 4; count of bases not matched to a gene: 11. The CDR3 consists of 17 residues. Germline lookup yields CDR1 SGHAT and CDR2 FQDESV (reference sequence). This chain's CDR3 is CASKGLAGKIGADTQYF. In DNA, the CDR3 is TGTGCCAGCAAGGGACTAGCGGGGAAAATTGGAGCAGATACGCAGTATTTT.

This clonotype has a count of ten or more. The CDR3 bases are TGTGCCAGCAGCTTAAGGCGGGGCTCCTACAATGAGCAGTTCTTC. The encoded protein is CASSLRRGSYNEQFF. This chain uses TRBV7-2 with TRBJ2-1; tentative D call: TRBD2 (6 bases). Germline assignment: CDR1 SGHTA and CDR2 FQGNSA. Trimming shortened V by 2 bases and J by 0 bases, and 8 bases separated the two germline ends. The CDR3 has 15 amino acids.

The gene calls are TRBV7-2 and TRBJ2-4; TRBD1 matches 7 bases. The CDR3 is made up of 14 amino acids. After removal of 5 bases from V and 1 base from J, the junction contained 2 bases not matched to a gene. The V gene's germline CDR1 is SGHTA and CDR2 FQGNSA. The CDR3 DNA is TGTGCCAGCAGCCCGGACAGGGCCAAAAACATTCAGTACTTC. It yields the protein CASSPDRAKNIQYF.

This rearrangement joins TRBV20-1 to TRBJ2-5; TRBD1 might be the D (6 bases). The CDR3 is 14 residues long. The germline gives CDR1 DFQATT, CDR2 SNEGSKA (reference sequence). With 2 bases removed from V and 4 bases from J, the gap between germline ends came to 14 bases. CDR3: CSARLRGGTETQYF. The CDR3 region has the DNA TGCAGTGCTAGACTCAGGGGCGGAACAGAGACCCAGTACTTC.

Only a few counts were recorded for this clonotype. The rearrangement joins TRBV6-1 to TRBJ2-5; 7 positions match TRBD2. This CDR3 is built from 13 residues. V lost 9 bases, J lost 2 bases, and 6 bases stayed unmatched. CDR1 is MNHNS and CDR2 is SASEGT in the germline V gene. The CDR3 coding sequence is TGTGCCAGTAGACTAGCTTGGCAAGAGACCCAGTACTTC. It translates to CASRLAWQETQYF.

The gene calls are TRBV12-3 or TRBV12-4 and TRBJ2-7; tentative D call: TRBD2 (7 bases). This CDR3 comprises 12 residues. The V end lost 3 bases, the J end lost 7 bases, and 10 bases lay between the germline ends. CDR3 protein: CASSFAGAEQYF. For the CDR3, the DNA is TGTGCCAGCAGTTTCGCGGGGGCTGAGCAGTACTTC.

This clonotype was seen a handful of times. The chain employs TRBV20-1 and TRBJ2-7, with D unclear. The V end lost 5 bases, the J end lost 2 bases, and 13 bases lay between the germline ends. CDR1 is DFQATT and CDR2 is SNEGSKA in the germline V gene (reference sequence). CDR3 size: 13 residues. The CDR3 protein is CSADPEHTYEQYV. In DNA, the CDR3 is TGCAGTGCTGACCCAGAACACACCTACGAGCAGTACGTC.

This clonotype was observed a handful of times. The J gene is TRBJ2-1, the V gene TRBV7-2; possible D gene TRBD2, 5 bases. This CDR3 region has 14 residues. Germline loops: CDR1 SGHTA, CDR2 FQGNSA. Trimming pared 5 bases from V and 5 bases from J, leaving 13 bases between. The CDR3 DNA is TGTGCCAGCAGCAACGGGATCTATCACAATGAGCAGTTCTTC. Residues: CASSNGIYHNEQFF.

This clonotype appeared a few times. V is TRBV7-9 and J is TRBJ1-2; D not resolved. With 7 bases removed from V and 2 bases from J, the gap between germline ends came to 23 bases. The germline V gene has CDR1 SEHNR and CDR2 FQNEAQ (reference sequence). This CDR3 region has 17 residues. The CDR3 here is CASIPKGQENSNYGYTF. The CDR3 coding sequence is TGTGCCAGCATCCCCAAGGGCCAGGAGAATTCGAACTATGGCTACACCTTC.

The chain joins TRBV7-3 to TRBJ2-1, with unresolved D. Germline-derived CDR1 and CDR2 are SGHTA and FQGTGA. The CDR3 is made up of 13 amino acids. Trimming removed 4 bases at V and 7 bases at J, with 11 bases between. The CDR3 here is CASSSGPRNEQFF. The CDR3 coding sequence is TGTGCCAGCAGCTCCGGGCCCAGGAATGAGCAGTTCTTC.

CDR3 DNA: TGTGCCAGCAGCCGATGGACAGGGGATGATGAAAAACTGTTTTTT. Translation: CASSRWTGDDEKLFF. The chain is built from TRBV3-1 and TRBJ1-4; TRBD1 aligns across 9 bases. The CDR3 covers 15 residues. J was trimmed by 6 bases and V by 4 bases; bases with no gene match: 6. In germline, CDR1 is LGHDT, CDR2 YNNKEL (reference sequence).

This clonotype has more than one count but fewer than ten. The chain joins TRBV29-1 to TRBJ2-1; 9 nucleotides match TRBD2. The J segment lost 10 bases and the V segment lost 3 bases, leaving 4 bases of the junction unmatched. The CDR3 has 12 residues. Germline CDR1 is SQVTM and CDR2 is ANQGSEA. CDR3 in DNA: TGCAGCGTTGAGCGGGGGGGTTGGGAGCAGTTCTTC. This gives the protein CSVERGGWEQFF.

This clonotype has more than one count but fewer than ten. V usage is TRBV20-1 and J usage is TRBJ1-1, with TRBD1 matching over 8 bases. Losses at the gene ends were 2 bases for V and 10 bases for J; bases not matched to a gene: 6. The CDR3 is made up of 12 amino acids. CDR1 is DFQATT and CDR2 is SNEGSKA in the germline V gene (reference sequence). In DNA, the CDR3 is TGCAGTGCTAGACTCAGGGGGCGCGGAGCTTTCTTT. Translating gives CSARLRGRGAFF.

This clonotype has only a few counts. J is TRBJ2-3 and V is TRBV4-2; TRBD2 matches at 11 bases. V shed 4 bases, J shed 5 bases, and the junction held 8 bases outside the gene matches. CDR1 is LGHNA and CDR2 is YNFKEQ in the germline V gene. CDR3 size: 16 residues. CDR3 DNA sequence: TGTGCCAGCAGCCTGGTAGCGGGGGGGATCAGAGATACGCAGTATTTT. Translated: CASSLVAGGIRDTQYF.

This sequence joins TRBV7-6 and TRBJ1-2; 11 bases match TRBD1. The V gene's germline CDR1 is SGHVS and CDR2 FNYEAQ. The CDR3 has 14 amino acids. J lost 7 bases, V lost 3 bases, and 4 bases had no gene match. The CDR3 reads CASSFGQGAGGYTF. The CDR3 DNA reads as TGTGCCAGCAGCTTCGGACAGGGGGCTGGTGGCTACACCTTC.

The chain is built from TRBV5-1 and TRBJ1-2; no firm D call. V shed 0 bases and J shed 3 bases, with 9 bases lying between them. The CDR3 consists of 14 residues. Germline CDR1 SGHRS, CDR2 YFSETQ. The CDR3, as DNA: TGCGCCAGCAGCTTGGATCGCGGACACTATGGCTACACCTTC. Amino acid sequence: CASSLDRGHYGYTF.

This clonotype was seen only a few times. The chain joins TRBV10-3 to TRBJ2-7, with D possibly TRBD1 on 5 matching bases. Germline V gene sequence: CDR1 ENHRY, CDR2 SYGVKD. The V and J ends lost 5 bases and 6 bases respectively, with 14 bases between them. The CDR3 covers 13 residues. The CDR3 bases are TGTGCCATCAGTCTCGGTACAGGATCCGAGCAGTACGTC. Its protein product is CAISLGTGSEQYV.

This clonotype was recorded at least ten times. This chain uses TRBV6-2 or TRBV6-3 with TRBJ2-3, with D unresolved. This CDR3 spans 13 amino acids. Trimming stripped 2 bases from V and 3 bases from J, with 6 bases between. The germline CDR1 and CDR2 sequences are MNHEY and SVGEGT. CDR3 bases: TGTGCCAGCAGTTACGTTCGAACAGATACGCAGTATTTT. Translating gives CASSYVRTDTQYF.

J is TRBJ1-1 and V is TRBV18; no definite D call. The CDR3 has 15 amino acids. Between the trimmed V and J ends, which lost 3 bases and 1 base, there was a span of 12 bases. Germline CDR1 reads KGHSH; CDR2 reads LQKENI. CDR3 sequence: CASSPMDGGNTEAFF. The CDR3 DNA sequence: TGTGCCAGCTCACCTATGGACGGAGGGAACACTGAAGCTTTCTTT.

The genes are TRBV2 and TRBJ2-7; D ambiguous. The CDR3 sequence is 16 residues long. Germline V gives CDR1 SNHLY, CDR2 FYNNEI. V was trimmed by 0 bases and J by 0 bases, leaving 12 bases between them. In nucleotides, the CDR3 is TGTGCCAGCAGTGAAGCAGCTCCCAGTAGCTCCTACGAGCAGTACGTC. It yields the protein CASSEAAPSSSYEQYV.

This clonotype was recorded a few times. The V call is TRBV20-1, the J call TRBJ2-5, with D possibly being TRBD1 or TRBD2 (5 bases each). This CDR3 is built from 15 residues. From germline, CDR1 is DFQATT and CDR2 SNEGSKA (reference sequence). V lost 6 bases to trimming and J lost 4 bases, with 21 bases between them. This CDR3 is CSAAPPTQGAETQYF. The CDR3 DNA follows: TGCAGTGCCGCCCCACCGACCCAGGGAGCAGAGACCCAGTACTTC.

The chain has TRBV15 and TRBJ2-7; D is uncertain. Looked up from germline, CDR1 is LNHNV and CDR2 is YYDKDF (reference sequence). Trimming stripped 0 bases from V and 3 bases from J, with 6 bases between. The CDR3 has 13 amino acids. The CDR3 region has the DNA TGTGCCACCAGCAGAGACGCTCTCTACGAGCAGTACGTC. Translating it yields CATSRDALYEQYV.